This TCR beta chain was identified during a study of post-analysis software for immune sequencing data. About the research overall: Relapsing-remitting, secondary progressive and progressive-relapsing multiple sclerosis courses were included. Overall study results and limits: Under the F measure, samples that were prepared in one batch clustered strongly together. There was significantly lower normalized Chao1 diversity in multiple sclerosis patients than in controls.

TCR beta libraries were prepared from cDNA with unique molecular identifiers. T cells numbering about 0.9 to 10 million yielded cDNA molecules that totaled about 500,000. One entry per CDR3 protein, called by TCRdb with MiXCR from the PCR reads. The sample includes fewer than 850,000 distinct CDR3 sequences, 30% of them seen just once. Notes on this clonotype: The antigen remains undetermined.

The source is a girl aged 10 to 17 with multiple sclerosis. Sequenced input: blood.

The CDR3 nucleotides are TGCAGCGTTGTGGGGGGTGGCAACGGGGAGCTGTTTTTT. Protein product: CSVVGGGNGELFF. V and J are TRBV29-1 and TRBJ2-2, with D possibly TRBD2 on 6 matching bases. This CDR3 comprises 13 residues. The germline V and J ends were trimmed by 4 bases and 7 bases, with 13 bases remaining between them. The germline V gene has CDR1 SQVTM and CDR2 ANQGSEA.